This is a list of T cell receptor beta chains from one sample in a study of post-analysis software for immune sequencing data. TCRdb reprocessed the PCR reads via MiXCR and lists one record per CDR3 protein. The sample contains some 500,000 distinct CDR3 sequences, roughly 45% of which appear only once. The material sequenced was blood. The receptors were gathered from a girl aged 10 to 17 with multiple sclerosis. The CDR3 runs from the conserved cysteine through the conserved F or W. Fields, in order: V gene, clone size, J gene, D gene, CDR3 DNA, CDR3 protein. A D gene is named only where the DNA matches it firmly. Expanded clones get a size class; other rows say once, few or many, or leave the size out.

v_gene: TRBV12-3/TRBV12-4
abundance: NA
j_gene: TRBJ2-4
d_gene: TRBD2
CDR3nt: TGTGCCAGCAGTTCACGGGGGGAGGCGGGGGAGCAGTACTTC
CDR3aa: CASSSRGEAGEQYF

v_gene: TRBV4-3
abundance: NA
j_gene: TRBJ1-4
d_gene: TRBD1
CDR3nt: TGCGCCAGCAGCCAGGGACAGGGCGAGGGTGGAAAACTGTTTTTT
CDR3aa: CASSQGQGEGGKLFF

v_gene: TRBV4-3
abundance: NA
j_gene: TRBJ2-7
d_gene: TRBD1
CDR3nt: TGCGCCAGCAGCCATAGGACAGGAATCTACAAGCAGTACTTC
CDR3aa: CASSHRTGIYKQYF

v_gene: TRBV5-1
abundance: NA
j_gene: TRBJ2-7
d_gene: TRBD1
CDR3nt: TGCGCCAGCGGGATTTCCGGGACAGGGGCCGAGCAGTACTTC
CDR3aa: CASGISGTGAEQYF

v_gene: TRBV12-3/TRBV12-4
abundance: NA
j_gene: TRBJ2-3
d_gene: TRBD1
CDR3nt: TGTGCCAGCACCCCTTTCAGGACAGGGAGTAGCACAGATACGCAGTATTTT
CDR3aa: CASTPFRTGSSTDTQYF

v_gene: TRBV7-2
abundance: NA
j_gene: TRBJ2-3
d_gene: NA
CDR3nt: TGTGCCAGCAGCTTTTTACAGGCTAGCACAGATACGCAGTATTTT
CDR3aa: CASSFLQASTDTQYF

v_gene: TRBV29-1
abundance: few
j_gene: TRBJ2-7
d_gene: TRBD1
CDR3nt: TGCAGCGTTGAAGCACGGGACAGGGTTCGTTACGAGCAGTACTTC
CDR3aa: CSVEARDRVRYEQYF

v_gene: TRBV20-1
abundance: once
j_gene: TRBJ2-3
d_gene: TRBD2
CDR3nt: TGCAGTGCCCAGCGGGAGTGGGGCACAGATACGCAGTATTTT
CDR3aa: CSAQREWGTDTQYF

v_gene: TRBV29-1
abundance: few
j_gene: TRBJ2-1
d_gene: TRBD2
CDR3nt: TGCAGCGTTGGGACTAGCGGGATGAATGAGCAGTTCTTC
CDR3aa: CSVGTSGMNEQFF

v_gene: TRBV28
abundance: NA
j_gene: TRBJ1-6
d_gene: NA
CDR3nt: TGTGCCAGCAGGGACTACAGGGAGGGTTCACCCCTCCACTTT
CDR3aa: CASRDYREGSPLHF

v_gene: TRBV19
abundance: NA
j_gene: TRBJ1-5
d_gene: TRBD1
CDR3nt: TGTGCCAGCCTCAGTACAGGGGAGGCCAATCAGCCCCAGCATTTT
CDR3aa: CASLSTGEANQPQHF

v_gene: TRBV10-1
abundance: NA
j_gene: TRBJ2-4
d_gene: NA
CDR3nt: TGCGCCAGCAGTGAGCATGGAAACATTCAGTACTTC
CDR3aa: CASSEHGNIQYF

v_gene: TRBV5-1
abundance: NA
j_gene: TRBJ2-6
d_gene: NA
CDR3nt: TGCGCCAGCAGCTGGGACCGCAGCTCTGGGGCCAACGTCCTGACTTTC
CDR3aa: CASSWDRSSGANVLTF

v_gene: TRBV16
abundance: NA
j_gene: TRBJ2-5
d_gene: NA
CDR3nt: TGTGCCAGCAGCCAATTCGTCACACCGCAAGAGACCCAGTACTTC
CDR3aa: CASSQFVTPQETQYF

v_gene: TRBV7-2
abundance: NA
j_gene: TRBJ2-5
d_gene: TRBD2
CDR3nt: TGTGCCAGCAGCTTAGGACTAGCGGGAGTGGGAGTGGGGACCCAGTACTTC
CDR3aa: CASSLGLAGVGVGTQYF

v_gene: TRBV20-1
abundance: few
j_gene: TRBJ2-7
d_gene: TRBD1
CDR3nt: TGCAGTGCTAGAGTCCCGGACAGGGGACACGAGCAGTACTTC
CDR3aa: CSARVPDRGHEQYF

v_gene: TRBV6-2/TRBV6-3
abundance: NA
j_gene: TRBJ2-7
d_gene: TRBD2
CDR3nt: TGTGCCAGCACCAACGGGGGGGCCGGGAACTACGAGCAGTACTTC
CDR3aa: CASTNGGAGNYEQYF

v_gene: TRBV6-1
abundance: NA
j_gene: TRBJ2-4
d_gene: TRBD2
CDR3nt: TGTGCCAGCAGGGACAGACTAGCGGAGCTAAACATTCAGTACTTC
CDR3aa: CASRDRLAELNIQYF

v_gene: TRBV4-1
abundance: NA
j_gene: TRBJ1-4
d_gene: TRBD1
CDR3nt: TGCGCCAGCAGCCATGTACCAGGGGGCGAAAATGAAAAACTGTTTTTT
CDR3aa: CASSHVPGGENEKLFF

v_gene: TRBV7-9
abundance: few
j_gene: TRBJ1-2
d_gene: TRBD1
CDR3nt: TGTGCCAGCAGCCAGGGGGCGGGCTATGGCTACACCTTC
CDR3aa: CASSQGAGYGYTF

v_gene: TRBV7-9
abundance: NA
j_gene: TRBJ2-3
d_gene: TRBD2
CDR3nt: TGTGCCAGCAGCCTCACCGGGACTAGCGGCACAGATACGCAGTATTTT
CDR3aa: CASSLTGTSGTDTQYF

v_gene: TRBV20-1
abundance: NA
j_gene: TRBJ2-1
d_gene: TRBD2
CDR3nt: TGCAATGCTAGAGTTGCGGGAGGGCCCTACAGTGAGCAGTTCTTC
CDR3aa: CNARVAGGPYSEQFF

v_gene: TRBV18
abundance: NA
j_gene: TRBJ2-1
d_gene: TRBD1
CDR3nt: TGTGCCAGCTCACCAGCGACAGGGGGCGCGGAGCAGTTCTTC
CDR3aa: CASSPATGGAEQFF

v_gene: TRBV7-3
abundance: NA
j_gene: TRBJ2-1
d_gene: TRBD2
CDR3nt: TGTGCCAGCAGCTTAACGTTAGCGGGAGGGCCTAATGAGCAGTTCTTC
CDR3aa: CASSLTLAGGPNEQFF

v_gene: TRBV7-2
abundance: NA
j_gene: TRBJ2-7
d_gene: NA
CDR3nt: TGTGCCAGCAGCTTCCTCTCCGGGGCCGAGCAGTACTTC
CDR3aa: CASSFLSGAEQYF

v_gene: TRBV4-1
abundance: NA
j_gene: TRBJ1-2
d_gene: NA
CDR3nt: TGCCTTTTCCTCGTTGCGGATCCGATTTTCTATGGCTACACCTTC
CDR3aa: CLFLVADPIFYGYTF

v_gene: TRBV12-3/TRBV12-4
abundance: NA
j_gene: TRBJ2-4
d_gene: NA
CDR3nt: TGTGCCAGCAGTGCCCTCAGGGGGGAAGTCAAAAACATTCAGTACTTC
CDR3aa: CASSALRGEVKNIQYF

v_gene: TRBV20-1
abundance: NA
j_gene: TRBJ2-7
d_gene: NA
CDR3nt: TGCAATGCTAGTGGTGCCCAGGGTCTCTACGAGCAGTACTTC
CDR3aa: CNASGAQGLYEQYF

v_gene: TRBV11-2
abundance: NA
j_gene: TRBJ2-7
d_gene: NA
CDR3nt: TGTGCCAGCAGCTCCGCTAAGGACGGGGGTGAGCAGTACTTC
CDR3aa: CASSSAKDGGEQYF

v_gene: TRBV25-1
abundance: NA
j_gene: TRBJ2-7
d_gene: NA
CDR3nt: TGTGCCACAGGGGTCTCCTACGAGCAGTACTTC
CDR3aa: CATGVSYEQYF

v_gene: TRBV6-6
abundance: NA
j_gene: TRBJ2-1
d_gene: NA
CDR3nt: TGTGCCAGCAGACCTATCGAACCCGATGAGCAGTTCTTC
CDR3aa: CASRPIEPDEQFF

v_gene: TRBV4-3
abundance: NA
j_gene: TRBJ2-7
d_gene: TRBD2
CDR3nt: TGCGCCAGCAGCCAAGTAGCGGGAGGCTCCTACAAGCAGTACTTC
CDR3aa: CASSQVAGGSYKQYF

v_gene: TRBV5-1
abundance: once
j_gene: TRBJ1-2
d_gene: TRBD1
CDR3nt: TGCGCCAGCAGCACCGACAGGGGAGCTAACTATGGCTACACCTTC
CDR3aa: CASSTDRGANYGYTF

v_gene: TRBV12-3/TRBV12-4
abundance: NA
j_gene: TRBJ2-7
d_gene: NA
CDR3nt: TGTGCCAGCAGGACAAGAGGGATACACTACGAGCAGTACTTC
CDR3aa: CASRTRGIHYEQYF

v_gene: TRBV28
abundance: NA
j_gene: TRBJ2-3
d_gene: NA
CDR3nt: TGTGCCAGCAGCCCTCGCGGTCTGGGCACAGATACGCAGTATTTT
CDR3aa: CASSPRGLGTDTQYF

v_gene: TRBV29-1
abundance: NA
j_gene: TRBJ1-2
d_gene: NA
CDR3nt: TGCAGCGTTGAAGAACGCACAAGCGGCTACACCTTC
CDR3aa: CSVEERTSGYTF

v_gene: TRBV11-2
abundance: NA
j_gene: TRBJ2-3
d_gene: NA
CDR3nt: TGTGCCAGCAGCTTAGTATGGTCTTACACAGATACGCAGTATTTT
CDR3aa: CASSLVWSYTDTQYF

v_gene: TRBV20-1
abundance: NA
j_gene: TRBJ2-1
d_gene: TRBD2
CDR3nt: TGCAGTGCTACATCCGGGCGGGAGGATGAGCAGTTCTTC
CDR3aa: CSATSGREDEQFF

v_gene: TRBV11-2
abundance: NA
j_gene: TRBJ1-2
d_gene: TRBD1
CDR3nt: TGTGCCAGCAGCTTTGCGGTGACAGGGAATTATAATGGCTACACCTTC
CDR3aa: CASSFAVTGNYNGYTF

v_gene: TRBV20-1
abundance: NA
j_gene: TRBJ2-7
d_gene: TRBD1
CDR3nt: TGCAGTGCTAGACCCACCATCAGACAGGGCGCCTTCTCCTACGAGCAGTACTTC
CDR3aa: CSARPTIRQGAFSYEQYF

v_gene: TRBV20-1
abundance: few
j_gene: TRBJ1-5
d_gene: NA
CDR3nt: TGCAGTGCTTCCAGGGGAGAGTCTTATCAGCCCCAGCATTTT
CDR3aa: CSASRGESYQPQHF

v_gene: TRBV6-5
abundance: few
j_gene: TRBJ2-7
d_gene: NA
CDR3nt: TGTGCCAGCAGTTACTCAGATTATTTGAACACCTACGAGCAGTACTTC
CDR3aa: CASSYSDYLNTYEQYF

v_gene: TRBV11-2
abundance: NA
j_gene: TRBJ2-3
d_gene: NA
CDR3nt: TGTGCCAGCAGCCCCCCTCTCAGCACAGATACGCGGTATTTT
CDR3aa: CASSPPLSTDTRYF

v_gene: TRBV28
abundance: NA
j_gene: TRBJ2-3
d_gene: TRBD2
CDR3nt: TGTGCCAGCAGTTCTCTAGCGGGAACTTTCACAGATACGCAGTATTTT
CDR3aa: CASSSLAGTFTDTQYF

v_gene: TRBV7-2
abundance: NA
j_gene: TRBJ2-5
d_gene: NA
CDR3nt: TGTGCCAGCAGCTTAAGGTTTGAGACCCAGTACTTC
CDR3aa: CASSLRFETQYF

v_gene: TRBV20-1
abundance: NA
j_gene: TRBJ1-2
d_gene: NA
CDR3nt: TGCAGTGCTAGTGTCAGGGGTGACTATGGCTACACCTTC
CDR3aa: CSASVRGDYGYTF

v_gene: TRBV20-1
abundance: NA
j_gene: TRBJ2-5
d_gene: NA
CDR3nt: TGCAGTGCTAGCGCCCCCGGGACGGCAGAAGAGACCCAGTACTTC
CDR3aa: CSASAPGTAEETQYF

v_gene: TRBV28
abundance: NA
j_gene: TRBJ2-1
d_gene: NA
CDR3nt: TGTGCCAGCAGTCCAGCGCTAGCGAACAATGAGCAGTTCTTC
CDR3aa: CASSPALANNEQFF

v_gene: TRBV30
abundance: NA
j_gene: TRBJ2-7
d_gene: NA
CDR3nt: TGTGCCTGGAGTGTACAGGACATCTCCTACGAGCAGTACTTC
CDR3aa: CAWSVQDISYEQYF

v_gene: TRBV28
abundance: few
j_gene: TRBJ2-3
d_gene: TRBD2
CDR3nt: TGTGCCAGCAGTTTACCAACCCCCGGGACTAGGAGCACAGATACGCAGTATTTT
CDR3aa: CASSLPTPGTRSTDTQYF